The 18 T cell receptor beta chains below all came from one sample that was sequenced in a study of control samples from healthy donors and cancer patients. Some clones are missing from TCRdb's copy, which holds only in-frame ones; the method was immunoSEQ multiplex PCR. Found here are 100,000 to 150,000 clones, roughly 90% of them singletons; the top ten hold roughly 2.7%. Material: blood. Source of these receptors: a man between 35 and 55 years old in good health.

The genes are TRBV30 and TRBJ2-5; D is undetermined. The ends were cut back, 3 bases at V and 5 bases at J, with 10 bases in the middle. The CDR3 has 12 residues. Germline CDR1 GTSNPN, CDR2 SVGIG (reference sequence). CDR3 coding DNA: TGTGCCTGGAGGCCCCAAGGCGAGACCCAGTACTTC. Its translation is CAWRPQGETQYF.

This clone was found once. This chain links TRBV9 with TRBJ2-6; 11 bases are shared with TRBD1. V lost 2 bases to trimming and J lost 2 bases; unmatched junction nucleotides: 3. CDR1 SGDLS and CDR2 YYNGEE come from the germline V gene. CDR3 size: 17 residues. CDR3 in DNA: TGTGCCAGCAGCGTGGACAGGGGGCTGGCTGGGGCCAACGTCCTGACTTTC. This sequence encodes CASSVDRGLAGANVLTF.

The chain carries TRBV30 and TRBJ1-1, with no clear D. The V end lost 3 bases, the J end lost 1 base, and 12 bases lay between the germline ends. This CDR3 comprises 14 residues. In germline, CDR1 is GTSNPN, CDR2 SVGIG (reference sequence). The CDR3: CAWRPLLWNTEAFF. The CDR3 DNA is TGTGCCTGGAGGCCACTCCTATGGAACACTGAAGCTTTCTTT.

This rearrangement joins TRBV27 to TRBJ2-3, with D unclear. Germline CDR1 MNHEY, CDR2 SMNVEV (reference sequence). The CDR3 spans 15 residues. Trimming removed 3 bases from V and 3 bases from J, with 13 bases in between. CDR3: CASSFLWGKTDTQYF. CDR3 nucleotides: TGTGCCAGCAGTTTCCTATGGGGAAAGACAGATACGCAGTATTTT.

The V and J genes are TRBV5-1 and TRBJ2-1, with 11 bases matching TRBD2. V lost 0 bases to trimming and J lost 12 bases; unmatched junction nucleotides: 8. This CDR3 is built from 15 residues. Germline CDR1 reads SGHRS; CDR2 reads YFSETQ. CDR3 residues: CASSLGLAGIRGQFF. The CDR3 coding sequence is TGCGCCAGCAGCTTGGGACTAGCGGGGATCAGAGGGCAGTTCTTC.

The chain uses TRBV2 and TRBJ1-2; D is uncertain. The CDR3 runs to 12 residues. Germline V gene lookup returns CDR1 SNHLY and CDR2 FYNNEI. V was trimmed by 7 bases and J by 7 bases, leaving 13 bases between them. The CDR3 coding sequence is TGTGCCAGCATACGGGCTACTATTGGCTACACCTTC. Its protein product is CASIRATIGYTF.

The chain joins TRBV4-1 to TRBJ1-4; 10 nucleotides line up with TRBD1. CDR3 length equals 17 residues. After removal of 0 bases from V and 4 bases from J, the junction contained 5 bases not matched to a gene. The germline gives CDR1 MGHRA, CDR2 YSYEKL. Here the CDR3 reads CASSQDDRGQGNEKLFF. Here the CDR3 DNA reads TGCGCCAGCAGCCAAGACGACAGGGGGCAGGGTAATGAAAAACTGTTTTTT.

This clone has a handful of counts. The V gene is TRBV7-3, the J gene TRBJ2-3, with D perhaps TRBD2 (6 bases). Germline-derived CDR1 and CDR2 are SGHTA and FQGTGA. There are 15 residues in the CDR3. Trimming left V 1 base short and J 2 bases short, with 10 bases between. Here the CDR3 reads CASSLIGGDTDTQYF. The CDR3 nucleotides read TGTGCCAGCAGCTTAATCGGGGGTGACACAGATACGCAGTATTTT. The full variable domain, completed using reference TRBV7-3 and TRBJ2-3, is GAGVSQTPSNKVTEKGKYVELRCDPISGHTALYWYRQSLGQGPEFLIYFQGTGAADDSGLPNDRFFAVRPEGSVSTLKIQRTERGDSAVYLCASSLIGGDTDTQYFGPGTRLTVL.

CDR3 sequence: CASGRVQGTGNTIYF. The CDR3 DNA reads as TGTGCCAGCGGTAGGGTCCAGGGGACTGGAAACACCATATATTTT. J is TRBJ1-3 and V is TRBV2; D possibly corresponds to TRBD1 (6 bases). CDR3 length: 15 amino acids. Trimming took 8 bases from V and 2 from J, leaving 16 bases between them. Germline assignment: CDR1 SNHLY and CDR2 FYNNEI.

The chain combines TRBV19 with TRBJ2-7, with D unresolved. Germline V lookup: CDR1 LNHDA, CDR2 SQIVND (reference sequence). The CDR3 runs to 14 residues. Trimming stripped 3 bases from V and 1 base from J, with 10 bases between. The CDR3 DNA sequence: TGTGCCAGTAGTATCACCAGGCAGTCCTACGAGCAGTACTTC. This gives the protein CASSITRQSYEQYF.

This clone was seen a handful of times. The V call is TRBV7-6, the J call TRBJ1-6, with unresolved D. The V end was cut by 5 bases, the J end by 7 bases, with 15 bases between. This CDR3 has 15 residues. From germline, CDR1 is SGHVS and CDR2 FNYEAQ. The CDR3, as DNA: TGTGCCAGCAGCCACCGCGGGGATTTAAATTCACCCCTCCACTTT. Protein sequence: CASSHRGDLNSPLHF.

This rearrangement joins TRBV28 to TRBJ1-5; possible D gene TRBD1, 5 bases. Germline CDR1 and CDR2: MDHEN and SYDVKM. Trimming left V 6 bases short and J 2 bases short, with 20 bases between. The CDR3 loop spans 17 amino acids. The DNA for the CDR3 is TGTGCCAGCAGACACACCACCCAGGGAATTCGCAATCAGCCCCAGCATTTT. Its protein product is CASRHTTQGIRNQPQHF.

This sequence joins TRBV19 and TRBJ2-4; D assignment may be TRBD1 or TRBD2 (6 bases each). Between the trimmed V and J ends, which lost 6 bases and 5 bases, there was a span of 14 bases. CDR3 size: 14 residues. Germline loops: CDR1 LNHDA, CDR2 SQIVND (reference sequence). The CDR3 DNA reads TGTGCCAGTAGGCCGACAGGAGGGGAAAACATTCAGTACTTC. Protein: CASRPTGGENIQYF.

This clone appeared a single time. The chain has TRBV7-3 and TRBJ1-1; no clear D. Per the germline V gene, CDR1 is SGHTA and CDR2 is FQGTGA. Trimming left V 6 bases short and J 3 bases short, with 11 bases between. The CDR3 is made up of 13 amino acids. CDR3 bases: TGTGCCAGCAGTTATGGACGGCACACTGAAGCTTTCTTT. It translates to CASSYGRHTEAFF. The variable domain in full, completed from reference TRBV7-3 and TRBJ1-1, reads GAGVSQTPSNKVTEKGKYVELRCDPISGHTALYWYRQSLGQGPEFLIYFQGTGAADDSGLPNDRFFAVRPEGSVSTLKIQRTERGDSAVYLCASSYGRHTEAFFGQGTRLTVV.

The chain carries TRBV30 and TRBJ2-1; D gene uncertain. The V end was cut by 0 bases, the J end by 10 bases, with 10 bases between. Germline CDR1 is GTSNPN and CDR2 is SVGIG (reference sequence). This CDR3 region has 12 residues. The CDR3 DNA follows: TGTGCCTGGAGTGTATCCCCTCGAGAGCAGTTCTTC. The encoded protein is CAWSVSPREQFF.

The chain uses TRBV5-6 and TRBJ2-7; 7 bases align to TRBD1. V lost 1 base, J lost 3 bases, and 7 bases stayed unmatched. The CDR3 contains 15 residues. In germline, CDR1 is SGHDT, CDR2 YYEEEE. The DNA for the CDR3 is TGTGCCAGCAGCTTGAGGGACAGTCTTTTCTACGAGCAGTACTTC. Its protein product is CASSLRDSLFYEQYF.

The chain employs TRBV18 and TRBJ1-1; TRBD1 matches 10 bases. The CDR3 has 14 residues. V was clipped by 5 bases and J by 6 bases; unmatched bases: 6. The germline V gene has CDR1 KGHSH and CDR2 LQKENI. DNA for the CDR3: TGTGCCAGCTCAGGACAGGGGGGAATGGCTGAAGCTTTCTTT. Protein product: CASSGQGGMAEAFF. The full variable domain, its missing parts supplied by reference TRBV18 and TRBJ1-1, is NAGVMQNPRHLVRRRGQEARLRCSPMKGHSHVYWYRQLPEEGLKFMVYLQKENIIDESGMPKERFSAEFPKEGPSILRIQQVVRGDSAAYFCASSGQGGMAEAFFGQGTRLTVV.

CDR3 in DNA: TGTGCCAGCAGTTTAGTGCGTAATGAGCAGTTCTTC. Its protein is CASSLVRNEQFF. The chain recombines TRBV12-3 or TRBV12-4 with TRBJ2-1; D is unresolved. Trimming took 1 base from V and 7 from J, leaving 5 bases between them. The length of the CDR3 is 12 residues.